This paragraph covers one TCR beta chain sequence. Antigen: not known. The data were obtained in a study of beta chain features in type 1 diabetes. Across the study: Healthy donors, compared against patients, showed similar age, gender and cell yields. Sorted cells from all samples, numbering over 85,000,000, were examined. General study results and limits: Fewer junction insertions and more nucleotide deletions appeared in type 1 diabetes patients. A moderate, significant TCRB CDR3 shortening appeared in type 1 diabetes across four CD4+ subsets.

Germline lookup yields CDR1 SGHTA and CDR2 FQGNSA. The CDR3 spans 15 residues. V lost 5 bases, J lost 10 bases, and 18 bases lay in between. The whole isolated RNA underwent reverse transcription, so sequencing captured expressed TCRB transcripts. An average of about 3.5 million reads was obtained for naive, central memory and regulatory T cell samples. Produced via immunoSEQ multiplex PCR; TCRdb's table is partial and in-frame only. The sample lists roughly 150,000 clones; roughly 8% were seen once. This rearrangement joins TRBV7-2 to TRBJ1-6; a weak D match, TRBD1 (6 bases). This clonotype originated in a woman younger than 30 with type 1 diabetes. Material: central memory CD4+ T cells from blood. The CDR3 coding sequence is TGTGCCAGCAGCCCTCAGGGGCTGGCAAACTCACCCCTCCACTTT. This codes for CASSPQGLANSPLHF.